This T cell receptor (beta chain) stems from a study of cytomegalovirus exposure and HLA in healthy donors. General study findings and limits: 150 to 200 TCR beta chains were listed as cytomegalovirus-associated. The productive fraction for most TCR beta V segments was about 87% or about 30% in an earlier analysis. The sole available immune exposure information was CMV serostatus. DRB1 had the most TCR associations and HLA-C the fewest, a later analysis found, with rates varying by HLA locus.

Turning to this clone: Its antigen is not known.

Primers included in the PCR were 60 Vbeta and 13 Jbeta primers. Sequencing was performed with immunoSEQ multiplex PCR; in TCRdb, only in-frame clones are kept and a portion is missing. The sample has more than 60,000 clones; just under 80% are singletons. Germline V gives CDR1 SEHNR, CDR2 FQNEAQ (reference sequence). The CDR3 length is 14 residues. The V and J ends lost 1 base and 9 bases respectively, with 16 bases between them. Sequencing was performed on PBMCs. The V gene is TRBV7-9, the J gene TRBJ2-7, with D possibly matching TRBD2 (7 bases). The sequence derives from a woman aged 40 to 55 in good health and CMV-seropositive. This CDR3 is CASSLEGEGGGQYF. Here the CDR3 DNA reads TGTGCCAGCAGCTTAGAAGGCGAGGGAGGGGGGCAGTACTTC.